This T cell receptor beta chain was obtained from a study of blood T cell repertoires in COVID-19. Study-level information: The analysed material was cDNA or gDNA that came from T cells, B-cell-depleted T cells, or PBMCs.

Sequencing used immunoSEQ multiplex PCR; TCRdb keeps in-frame clones, though not all of them. The table has about 100,000 clones, approximately 80% seen once. This CDR3 is built from 11 residues. The V gene's germline CDR1 is SQVTM and CDR2 ANQGSEA. The V end lost 4 bases, the J end lost 5 bases, and 6 bases lay between the germline ends. This sequence joins TRBV29-1 and TRBJ2-1, with a tentative D call TRBD1 (5 bases). The receptor was derived from a middle-aged man with active or convalescent COVID-19. Material for sequencing was peripheral blood. DNA of the CDR3: TGCAGCGTTGGCAGGGACAATGAGCAGTTCTTC. Its protein product is CSVGRDNEQFF.